These 30 T cell receptor beta chains share one sample of origin, sequenced in a study of OX40 agonist ivuxolimab in advanced cancers. Clones were read by immunoSEQ multiplex PCR, and TCRdb kept only the in-frame ones, dropping some. This table holds about 79,000 clones, approximately 85% found once. The starting material was CD4+ or CD8+ T cells sorted from blood, obtained in a trial of the OX40 agonist ivuxolimab. The receptors derive from an adult with an advanced solid tumor such as melanoma, head and neck, liver or kidney cancer.

The chain combines TRBV18 with TRBJ2-7, with D tentatively TRBD1 (7 bases). The ends were cut back, 4 bases at V and 6 bases at J, with 16 bases in the middle. This CDR3 has 14 residues. Germline loops: CDR1 KGHSH, CDR2 LQKENI. CDR3 nucleotides: TGTGCCAGCTCACAACCGGTTCAGGGGGGCGAGCAGTACTTC. Its translation: CASSQPVQGGEQYF. Full variable domain (outside the CDR3, taken from reference TRBV18 and TRBJ2-7): NAGVMQNPRHLVRRRGQEARLRCSPMKGHSHVYWYRQLPEEGLKFMVYLQKENIIDESGMPKERFSAEFPKEGPSILRIQQVVRGDSAAYFCASSQPVQGGEQYFGPGTRLTVT.

J is TRBJ1-1 and V is TRBV7-9; D ambiguous. The CDR3 has 13 amino acids. Trimming removed 7 bases from V and 3 bases from J, with 12 bases in between. CDR1 is SEHNR and CDR2 is FQNEAQ in the germline V gene (reference sequence). As DNA, the CDR3 is TGTGCCAGCACCTTGGGTGTTGACACTGAAGCTTTCTTT. Translation gives CASTLGVDTEAFF.

The chain joins TRBV15 to TRBJ2-7, with D possibly being TRBD1 (5 bases). Trimming shortened V by 0 bases and J by 4 bases, and 13 bases separated the two germline ends. CDR1 and CDR2 (germline): LNHNV, YYDKDF (reference sequence). The CDR3 loop spans 15 amino acids. The CDR3 region is CATSRDKGYGYEQYF. As DNA, the CDR3 is TGTGCCACCAGCAGAGATAAGGGGTACGGGTACGAGCAGTACTTC.

The rearrangement uses TRBV5-5 and TRBJ2-2; D is uncertain. The V end was cut by 4 bases, the J end by 4 bases, with 11 bases between. This CDR3 contains 14 residues. Germline V lookup: CDR1 SGHKS, CDR2 YYEKEE (reference sequence). The DNA for the CDR3 is TGTGCCAGCAGCATTATGTGGAGCACCGGGGAGCTGTTTTTT. The encoded protein is CASSIMWSTGELFF.

This clone has a single count. The genes are TRBV2 and TRBJ2-3, with D perhaps assigned TRBD1 or TRBD2 (5 bases each). Germline V gene sequence: CDR1 SNHLY, CDR2 FYNNEI. The CDR3 is 14 residues long. Trimming pared 8 bases from V and 2 bases from J, leaving 14 bases between. The CDR3 spells CASGDRAVTDTQYF. CDR3 bases: TGTGCCAGCGGGGACCGGGCGGTCACAGATACGCAGTATTTT.

The CDR3 DNA is TGTGCCAGCTCACCACCAGGGGCCGAGCAGTACTTC. Amino acids: CASSPPGAEQYF. The V gene is TRBV18, the J gene TRBJ2-7, with a weak D call TRBD1 (5 bases). The V gene's germline CDR1 is KGHSH and CDR2 LQKENI. Trimming took 0 bases from V and 6 from J, leaving 6 bases between them. The CDR3 runs 12 residues.

V and J are TRBV2 and TRBJ2-7, with no clear D. V lost 1 base and J 2 bases, leaving 6 bases between the germline ends. Germline loops: CDR1 SNHLY, CDR2 FYNNEI. There are 13 residues in the CDR3. CDR3 region: CASSEESTYEQYF. The CDR3 region has the DNA TGTGCCAGCAGTGAAGAATCAACCTACGAGCAGTACTTC.

J is TRBJ2-1 and V is TRBV9; TRBD1 might be the D (5 bases). The CDR3 runs 15 residues. V was shortened by 0 bases and J by 8 bases, with 15 bases between the two germline ends. Germline V gene lookup returns CDR1 SGDLS and CDR2 YYNGEE. The CDR3 is CASSVGQGPRDEQFF. CDR3 nucleotide sequence: TGTGCCAGCAGCGTAGGGCAGGGTCCCCGAGATGAGCAGTTCTTC.

The genes are TRBV7-8 and TRBJ1-1; D might be TRBD1 (5 bases). The V and J ends lost 5 bases and 11 bases respectively, with 21 bases between them. Germline V CDR1 and CDR2: SGHVS, FQNEAQ. CDR3 size: 14 residues. This chain's CDR3 is CASSPRLTLQEAFF. CDR3 coding DNA: TGTGCCAGCAGCCCAAGACTAACCCTACAGGAGGCTTTCTTT. Full variable domain (missing parts from reference TRBV7-8 and TRBJ1-1): GAGVSQSPRYKVAKRGQDVALRCDPISGHVSLFWYQQALGQGPEFLTYFQNEAQLDKSGLPSDRFFAERPEGSVSTLKIQRTQQEDSAVYLCASSPRLTLQEAFFGQGTRLTVV.

V usage is TRBV6-1 and J usage is TRBJ2-3; 9 bases are a match to TRBD1. This CDR3 is 13 amino acids long. CDR1 and CDR2 from the germline V gene are MNHNS and SASEGT. The V gene end was trimmed by 9 bases and the J gene end by 5 bases; junction bases not matched to a gene: 6. DNA of the CDR3: TGTGCCAGTAAAACAGGGGGCGGAGATACGCAGTATTTT. This codes for CASKTGGGDTQYF.

The chain uses TRBV7-2 and TRBJ2-2; D remains unclear. Germline V gene data show CDR1 as SGHTA and CDR2 as FQGNSA. Trimming took off 4 bases at V and 7 bases at J, with 16 bases between the two ends. The CDR3 is 15 residues long. CDR3 sequence: CASSSPRSRHGELFF. The CDR3 nucleotides are TGTGCCAGCAGCTCTCCTCGGTCCCGCCACGGGGAGCTGTTTTTT.

The gene calls are TRBV30 and TRBJ1-4, with D possibly being TRBD1 (5 bases). This CDR3 spans 16 amino acids. Germline V gene data show CDR1 as GTSNPN and CDR2 as SVGIG (reference sequence). Trimming stripped 6 bases from V and 8 bases from J, with 25 bases between. The CDR3 loop is CACELDVWGQGEKLFF. The CDR3 DNA reads as TGTGCCTGTGAGTTGGACGTTTGGGGCCAAGGGGAAAAACTGTTTTTT.

V gene TRBV9 combines with J gene TRBJ2-1; D unresolved. CDR3 length: 16 amino acids. Trimming took off 1 base at V and 0 bases at J, with 11 bases between the two ends. Germline lookup yields CDR1 SGDLS and CDR2 YYNGEE. In nucleotides, the CDR3 is TGTGCCAGCAGCGTACGGGTCCAGAGCTCCTACAATGAGCAGTTCTTC. Translated: CASSVRVQSSYNEQFF. Filled out from reference TRBV9 and TRBJ2-1, the complete variable domain reads DSGVTQTPKHLITATGQRVTLRCSPRSGDLSVYWYQQSLDQGLQFLIQYYNGEERAKGNILERFSAQQFPDLHSELNLSSLELGDSALYFCASSVRVQSSYNEQFFGPGTRLTVL.

This chain links TRBV19 with TRBJ1-2; 10 bases match TRBD1. V was pared by 6 bases and J by 4 bases, with 14 bases of the junction left unmatched. CDR1 is LNHDA, CDR2 SQIVND, per germline (reference sequence). The CDR3 runs 17 residues. DNA of the CDR3: TGTGCCAGTAGGCCTACCCGGGGACAGGGGCAGTTCTATGGCTACACCTTC. Protein: CASRPTRGQGQFYGYTF.

The chain has TRBV18 and TRBJ2-7; the match to TRBD2 covers 8 bases. CDR1 KGHSH and CDR2 LQKENI come from the germline V gene. Germline trimming cut 4 bases from V and 3 bases from J; bases unmatched to any gene: 5. This CDR3 region has 14 residues. CDR3 sequence: CASSLSGTSYEQYF. Written as DNA, the CDR3 is TGTGCCAGCTCACTCTCCGGGACTAGCTACGAGCAGTACTTC. The full variable domain, completed using reference TRBV18 and TRBJ2-7, is NAGVMQNPRHLVRRRGQEARLRCSPMKGHSHVYWYRQLPEEGLKFMVYLQKENIIDESGMPKERFSAEFPKEGPSILRIQQVVRGDSAAYFCASSLSGTSYEQYFGPGTRLTVT.

A single count supports this clone. The chain couples TRBV28 to TRBJ2-3; 8 bases match TRBD2. This CDR3 comprises 15 residues. Germline assignment: CDR1 MDHEN and CDR2 SYDVKM. The J segment lost 1 base and the V segment lost 6 bases, leaving 6 bases of the junction unmatched. As DNA, the CDR3 is TGTGCCAGCAGCGGGGGGGCCGTGGGCACAGATACGCAGTATTTT. This codes for CASSGGAVGTDTQYF.

The chain employs TRBV19 and TRBJ2-2, with 8 bases aligning to TRBD2. Trimming took 4 bases from V and 4 from J; bases not matched to a gene: 8. This CDR3 contains 16 residues. CDR1 is LNHDA, CDR2 SQIVND, per germline (reference sequence). In DNA, the CDR3 is TGTGCCAGTAGTAGGTTAACCGGGGGGGGCACCGGGGAGCTGTTTTTT. It specifies CASSRLTGGGTGELFF.

The gene calls are TRBV10-3 and TRBJ2-1; the match to TRBD2 covers 9 bases. This CDR3 comprises 17 residues. Germline lookup yields CDR1 ENHRY and CDR2 SYGVKD. After removal of 6 bases from V and 5 bases from J, the junction contained 14 bases not matched to a gene. The CDR3 loop is CAIRPGTSLRGDNEQFF. CDR3 DNA: TGTGCCATCAGGCCCGGGACTAGCTTAAGGGGTGACAATGAGCAGTTCTTC.

The gene calls are TRBV29-1 and TRBJ2-1; 11 nucleotides line up with TRBD1. J gave up 7 bases and V 3 bases, and 5 bases lay outside the gene matches. The CDR3 is made up of 14 amino acids. In germline, CDR1 is SQVTM, CDR2 ANQGSEA. The CDR3 loop is CSVDGDRGGNEQFF. The CDR3 DNA reads TGCAGCGTTGATGGGGACAGGGGGGGAAATGAGCAGTTCTTC.

The chain joins TRBV5-1 to TRBJ2-5; 7 nucleotides agree with TRBD1. CDR3 length equals 14 residues. V trimming: 4 bases; J trimming: 5 bases; junction bases outside the gene matches: 8. Germline CDR1 SGHRS, CDR2 YFSETQ. The CDR3 nucleotides are TGCGCCAGCAGCGTGACAGGGTGGTACGAGACCCAGTACTTC. This gives the protein CASSVTGWYETQYF.

V is TRBV7-6 and J is TRBJ2-3, with TRBD2 matching over 10 bases. Looked up from germline, CDR1 is SGHVS and CDR2 is FNYEAQ. V trimming: 1 base; J trimming: 0 bases; junction bases outside the gene matches: 7. The CDR3 spans 18 residues. CDR3 sequence reads: CASSLELAGILSTDTQYF. CDR3 bases: TGTGCCAGCAGCTTAGAACTAGCGGGGATCCTTAGCACAGATACGCAGTATTTT.

This chain links TRBV5-1 with TRBJ2-3; TRBD2 matches 9 bases. The CDR3 has 15 amino acids. The V gene end was trimmed by 0 bases and the J gene end by 1 base; junction bases not matched to a gene: 0. The V gene's germline CDR1 is SGHRS and CDR2 YFSETQ. The CDR3 DNA follows: TGCGCCAGCAGCTTGGGACTAGCGGGCACAGATACGCAGTATTTT. It is translated as CASSLGLAGTDTQYF.

The chain uses TRBV9 and TRBJ2-1; 11 positions agree with TRBD2. CDR1 is SGDLS and CDR2 is YYNGEE in the germline V gene. The CDR3 extends over 15 amino acids. Trimming removed 3 bases from V and 5 bases from J; junction bases left unmatched: 4. CDR3 nucleotides: TGTGCCAGCAGCGCGGGACTAGCGGCGCACAATGAGCAGTTCTTC. This gives the protein CASSAGLAAHNEQFF.

The J gene is TRBJ1-1, the V gene TRBV9; tentative D call: TRBD1 (5 bases). Per the germline V gene, CDR1 is SGDLS and CDR2 is YYNGEE. The V end was cut by 3 bases, the J end by 5 bases, with 17 bases between. The CDR3 contains 15 residues. CDR3 sequence reads: CASSAVLGAGTEAFF. The CDR3 DNA follows: TGTGCCAGCAGCGCAGTGTTAGGGGCCGGGACTGAAGCTTTCTTT.

The chain's CDR3 is CASSPGTSGAYEQYF. DNA of the CDR3: TGTGCCAGCAGTCCTGGGACTAGCGGAGCCTACGAGCAGTACTTC. V is TRBV28 and J is TRBJ2-7, with 11 bases aligning to TRBD2. Germline V gene sequence: CDR1 MDHEN, CDR2 SYDVKM. This CDR3 comprises 15 residues. J gave up 2 bases and V 5 bases, and 5 bases lay outside the gene matches.

The genes are TRBV5-1 and TRBJ2-7; D gene unclear. CDR3 size: 13 residues. The germline V gene encodes CDR1 SGHRS and CDR2 YFSETQ. Trimming removed 6 bases from V and 0 bases from J, with 10 bases in between. In DNA form, the CDR3 reads TGCGCCAGCACCGAGCCGAGCTCCTACGAGCAGTACTTC. Translated: CASTEPSSYEQYF.

V is TRBV30 and J is TRBJ1-5; TRBD1 aligns across 8 bases. Germline V lookup: CDR1 GTSNPN, CDR2 SVGIG (reference sequence). V lost 3 bases to trimming and J lost 7 bases; unmatched junction nucleotides: 8. This CDR3 has 14 residues. For the CDR3, the DNA is TGTGCCTGGAGGGGGGTCGGACAGGGACAGCCCCAGCATTTT. Translated, it gives CAWRGVGQGQPQHF.

This chain uses TRBV18 with TRBJ2-2, with D maybe TRBD2 (6 bases). The germline gives CDR1 KGHSH, CDR2 LQKENI. CDR3 length: 16 residues. V lost 3 bases and J 2 bases, leaving 13 bases between the germline ends. The CDR3 sequence is CASSPAVAANTGELFF. The CDR3 bases are TGTGCCAGCTCACCGGCTGTAGCGGCTAACACCGGGGAGCTGTTTTTT.

This clone was seen a handful of times. This chain uses TRBV19 with TRBJ1-5; unclear D gene. This CDR3 contains 13 residues. Germline V lookup: CDR1 LNHDA, CDR2 SQIVND (reference sequence). V was shortened by 6 bases and J by 4 bases, with 10 bases between the two germline ends. CDR3: CASSAGGNQPQHF. The CDR3 nucleotides read TGTGCCAGTAGCGCGGGAGGTAATCAGCCCCAGCATTTT. The full variable domain, completed using reference TRBV19 and TRBJ1-5, is DGGITQSPKYLFRKEGQNVTLSCEQNLNHDAMYWYRQDPGQGLRLIYYSQIVNDFQKGDIAEGYSVSREKKESFPLTVTSAQKNPTAFYLCASSAGGNQPQHFGDGTRLSIL.

This clone was picked up one time. The chain uses TRBV27 and TRBJ1-4, with 9 nucleotides matching TRBD1. CDR1 and CDR2 from the germline V gene are MNHEY and SMNVEV (reference sequence). The ends lost 5 bases at V and 5 bases at J; junction bases unmatched: 6. The CDR3 totals 15 residues. Here the CDR3 reads CASSPGQGPNEKLFF. As DNA, the CDR3 is TGTGCCAGCAGTCCGGGACAGGGCCCCAATGAAAAACTGTTTTTT.